This T cell receptor beta chain stems from a study of sequential checkpoint blockade in melanoma. Overall study: After nivolumab or ipilimumab alone, about 22 patients had week-13 rebiopsies.

CDR1 and CDR2 (germline): KGHSH, LQKENI. V was shortened by 0 bases and J by 7 bases, with 7 bases between the two germline ends. The CDR3 consists of 13 residues. Treatment noted: randomized to nivolumab then ipilimumab (arm A) or the reverse (arm B). Study results and limitations: For nivolumab-first patients, baseline tumor clonality was associated with response.

In regard to this clone: Its target is unknown.

Produced via immunoSEQ multiplex PCR; TCRdb's table is partial and in-frame only. Of around 35,000 clones in the sample, under 35% are singletons; the top ten hold 1.6%. The clonotype comes from a human donor with melanoma. The chain has TRBV18 and TRBJ1-5; D not resolved. The material sequenced was tumor tissue (inferred from file names), taken from a patient given nivolumab and ipilimumab in sequence. CDR3 residues: CASSPPGTQPQHF. In nucleotides, the CDR3 is TGTGCCAGCTCACCACCAGGAACACAGCCCCAGCATTTT.